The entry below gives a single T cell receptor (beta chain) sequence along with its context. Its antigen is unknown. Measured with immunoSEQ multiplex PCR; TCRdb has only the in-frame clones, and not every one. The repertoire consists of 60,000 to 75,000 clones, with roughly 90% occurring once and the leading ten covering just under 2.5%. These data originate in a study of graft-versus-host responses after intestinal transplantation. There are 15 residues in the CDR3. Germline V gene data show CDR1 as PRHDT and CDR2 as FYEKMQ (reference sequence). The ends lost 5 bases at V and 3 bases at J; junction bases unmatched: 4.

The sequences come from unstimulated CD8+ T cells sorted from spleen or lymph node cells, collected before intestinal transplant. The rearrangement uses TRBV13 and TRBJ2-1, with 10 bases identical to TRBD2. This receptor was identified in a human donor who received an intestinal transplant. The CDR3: CASSHPSGGYNEQFF. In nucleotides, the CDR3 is TGTGCCAGCAGCCACCCTAGCGGGGGCTACAATGAGCAGTTCTTC.